In its sample, the clone carrying this T cell receptor (beta chain) was seen many times. What it recognizes is unknown. V shed 3 bases and J shed 3 bases, with 2 bases lying between them. The CDR3 contains 12 residues. The germline V gene encodes CDR1 KGHDR and CDR2 SFDVKD. The sample belongs to a study of Graves' ophthalmopathy and Graves' hyperthyroidism. About the research overall: Sampling took place at initial diagnosis, with peripheral blood obtained before any treatment.

Regarding the study as a whole: The model predicted ophthalmopathy progression with 60% to 71% sensitivity and around 72% specificity. A roughly 81% specificity and roughly 90% sensitivity were achieved by a 13-signature model that separated ophthalmopathy from stable hyperthyroidism.

Additional autoimmune diseases, uncontrolled infections, pregnancy or lactation disqualified patients. RNA transcripts yielded amplified TCR beta CDR3 regions. Scientists carried out first-round RT-PCR using HTBI primers and then a second-round multiplex PCR. One entry per CDR3 protein results from TCRdb running MiXCR on the multiplex PCR reads. This sample has approximately 210,000 distinct CDR3 sequences, with less than 30% found just once. This chain connects TRBV24-1 to TRBJ1-5; no definite D call. Sequenced material: peripheral blood. The receptor was derived from a man aged 45 to 65 with Graves' ophthalmopathy. Here the CDR3 reads CATSDDNQPQHF. For the CDR3, the DNA is TGTGCCACCAGTGATGACAATCAGCCCCAGCATTTT.